This paragraph reports one TCR beta chain. Deletions cut 4 bases from V and 6 bases from J, with 13 bases between. Germline-derived CDR1 and CDR2 are SGHAT and FQDESV (reference sequence). The CDR3 has 15 amino acids. Using immunoSEQ multiplex PCR, the repertoire was profiled, and TCRdb retains in-frame clones only, with some absent. Seen here are tens of thousands of clones, around 89% observed once, and the top ten hold 14%. This sample was taken from a study of blood T cell repertoires in COVID-19. The overall study: The analysed material was cDNA or gDNA that came from T cells, B-cell-depleted T cells, or PBMCs.

This sequence originates from a man in his 70s with active or convalescent COVID-19. Sequenced material: peripheral blood. The chain combines TRBV11-1 with TRBJ1-6; possible D gene TRBD1, 5 bases. The CDR3 DNA reads as TGTGCCAGCAGCTCGTGGGGGGGGAGTAATTCACCCCTCCACTTT. This gives the protein CASSSWGGSNSPLHF.